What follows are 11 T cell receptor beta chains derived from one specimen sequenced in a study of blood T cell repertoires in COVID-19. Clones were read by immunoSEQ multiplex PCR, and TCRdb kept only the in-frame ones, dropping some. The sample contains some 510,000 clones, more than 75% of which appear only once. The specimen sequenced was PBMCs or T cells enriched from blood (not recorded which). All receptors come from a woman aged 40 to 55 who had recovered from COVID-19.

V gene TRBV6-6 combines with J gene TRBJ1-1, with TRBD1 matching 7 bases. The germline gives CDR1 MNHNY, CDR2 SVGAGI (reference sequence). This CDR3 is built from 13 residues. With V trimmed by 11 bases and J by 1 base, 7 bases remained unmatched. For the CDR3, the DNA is TGTGCCGCTTGTCAGGGGGAGAACACTGAAGCTTTCTTT. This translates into CAACQGENTEAFF.

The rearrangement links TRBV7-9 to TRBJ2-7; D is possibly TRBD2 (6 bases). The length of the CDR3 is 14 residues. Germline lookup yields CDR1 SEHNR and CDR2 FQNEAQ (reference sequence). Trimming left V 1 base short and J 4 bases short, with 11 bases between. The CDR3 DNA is TGTGCCAGCAGCTTAGGGGGGACTTTATACGAGCAGTACTTC. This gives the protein CASSLGGTLYEQYF.

The DNA for the CDR3 is TGTGCCAGCAGTACAGGTCGGAGCTATGGCTACACCTTC. The encoded protein is CASSTGRSYGYTF. This chain uses TRBV4-2 with TRBJ1-2; tentative D call: TRBD1 (5 bases). Germline V lookup: CDR1 LGHNA, CDR2 YNFKEQ. Between the trimmed V and J ends, which lost 6 bases and 4 bases, there was a span of 12 bases. This CDR3 is built from 13 residues.

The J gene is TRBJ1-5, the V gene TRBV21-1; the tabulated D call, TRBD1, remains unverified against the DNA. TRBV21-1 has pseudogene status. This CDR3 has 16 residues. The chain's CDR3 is CASSSRAGGSNQPQHF. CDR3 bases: TGTGCCAGCAGCTCCCGGGCAGGGGGAAGCAATCAGCCCCAGCATTTT.

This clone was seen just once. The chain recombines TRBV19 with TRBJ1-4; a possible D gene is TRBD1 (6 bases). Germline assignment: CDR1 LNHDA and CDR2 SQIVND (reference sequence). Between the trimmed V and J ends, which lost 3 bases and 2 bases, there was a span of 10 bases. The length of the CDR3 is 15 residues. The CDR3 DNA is TGTGCCAGTAGTATCTACAGGGTTACTAATGAAAAACTGTTTTTT. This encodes CASSIYRVTNEKLFF.

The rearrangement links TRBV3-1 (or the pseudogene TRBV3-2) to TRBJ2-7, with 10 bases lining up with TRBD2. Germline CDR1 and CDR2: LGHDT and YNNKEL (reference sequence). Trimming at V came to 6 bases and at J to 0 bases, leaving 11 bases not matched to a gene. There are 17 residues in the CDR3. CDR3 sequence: CASRQIVRTSGSYEQYF. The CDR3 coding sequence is TGTGCCAGCAGACAAATTGTCCGGACTAGCGGCTCCTACGAGCAGTACTTC.

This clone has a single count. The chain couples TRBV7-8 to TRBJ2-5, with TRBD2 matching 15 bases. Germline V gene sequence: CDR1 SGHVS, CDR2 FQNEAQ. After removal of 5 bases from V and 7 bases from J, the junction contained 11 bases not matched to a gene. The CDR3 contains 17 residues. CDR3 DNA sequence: TGTGCCAGCAGCCCTACCGGGACTAGCGGGAGGATCGGGACCCAGTACTTC. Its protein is CASSPTGTSGRIGTQYF.

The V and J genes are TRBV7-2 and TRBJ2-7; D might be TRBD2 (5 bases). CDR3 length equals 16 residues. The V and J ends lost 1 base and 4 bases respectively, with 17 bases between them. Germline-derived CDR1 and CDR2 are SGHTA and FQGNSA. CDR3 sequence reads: CASSLGGAANGYEQYF. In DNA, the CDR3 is TGTGCCAGCAGCTTAGGGGGAGCGGCAAATGGGTACGAGCAGTACTTC. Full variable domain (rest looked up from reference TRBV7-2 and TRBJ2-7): GAGVSQSPSNKVTEKGKDVELRCDPISGHTALYWYRQSLGQGLEFLIYFQGNSAPDKSGLPSDRFSAERTGGSVSTLTIQRTQQEDSAVYLCASSLGGAANGYEQYFGPGTRLTVT.

The CDR3 reads CASSSDRSSGNTIYF. DNA for the CDR3: TGTGCCAGCAGCTCGGACAGGAGCTCTGGAAACACCATATATTTT. V and J are TRBV7-9 and TRBJ1-3; 7 bases map to TRBD1. The V gene end was trimmed by 4 bases and the J gene end by 0 bases; junction bases not matched to a gene: 3. This CDR3 is built from 15 residues. The germline gives CDR1 SEHNR, CDR2 FQNEAQ (reference sequence).

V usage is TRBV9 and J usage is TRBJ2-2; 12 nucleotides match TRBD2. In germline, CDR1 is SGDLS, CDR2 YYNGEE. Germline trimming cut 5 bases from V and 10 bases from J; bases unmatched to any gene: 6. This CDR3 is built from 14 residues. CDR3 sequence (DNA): TGTGCCAGCAGTAGACTAGCGGGAGAACAGGAGCTGTTTTTT. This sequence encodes CASSRLAGEQELFF. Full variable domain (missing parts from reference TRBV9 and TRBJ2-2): DSGVTQTPKHLITATGQRVTLRCSPRSGDLSVYWYQQSLDQGLQFLIQYYNGEERAKGNILERFSAQQFPDLHSELNLSSLELGDSALYFCASSRLAGEQELFFGEGSRLTVL.

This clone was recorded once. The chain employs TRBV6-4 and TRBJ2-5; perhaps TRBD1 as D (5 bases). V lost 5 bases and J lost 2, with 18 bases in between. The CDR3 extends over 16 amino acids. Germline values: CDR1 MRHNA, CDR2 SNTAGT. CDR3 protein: CASSIHTPTEQETQYF. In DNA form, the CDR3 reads TGTGCCAGCAGTATACACACCCCGACAGAACAAGAGACCCAGTACTTC.